This T cell receptor beta chain was obtained from a study of somatic mutations in cytotoxic T cells in rheumatoid arthritis. Repertoires were generated with immunoSEQ multiplex PCR, while TCRdb's copy carries only in-frame clones and drops some. The table has about 19,000 clones, about four fifths seen once. Germline V lookup: CDR1 MGHRA, CDR2 YSYEKL. V was trimmed by 5 bases and J by 4 bases, leaving 10 bases between them. This CDR3 region has 13 residues. The genes are TRBV4-1 and TRBJ2-3; D is unclear. The source is an adult with rheumatoid arthritis. The sample consisted of CD8+ T cells sorted from blood. The CDR3 DNA reads as TGCGCCAGCAGCAGCCTAGGGTCAGATACGCAGTATTTT. Protein: CASSSLGSDTQYF.